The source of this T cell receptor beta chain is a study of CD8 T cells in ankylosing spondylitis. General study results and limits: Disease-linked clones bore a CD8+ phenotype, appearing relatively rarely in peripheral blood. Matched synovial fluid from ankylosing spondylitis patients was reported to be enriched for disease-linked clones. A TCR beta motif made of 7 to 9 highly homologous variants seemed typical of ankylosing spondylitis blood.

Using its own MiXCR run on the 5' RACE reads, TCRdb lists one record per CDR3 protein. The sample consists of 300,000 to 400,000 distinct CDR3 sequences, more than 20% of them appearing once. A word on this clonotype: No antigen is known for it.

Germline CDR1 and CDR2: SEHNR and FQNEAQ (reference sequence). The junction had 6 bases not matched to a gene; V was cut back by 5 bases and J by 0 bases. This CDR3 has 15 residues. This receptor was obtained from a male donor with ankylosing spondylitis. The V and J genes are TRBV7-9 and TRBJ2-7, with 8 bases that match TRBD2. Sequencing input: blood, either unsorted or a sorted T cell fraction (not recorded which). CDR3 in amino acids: CASSVVAGSSYEQYF. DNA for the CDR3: TGTGCCAGCAGCGTCGTAGCGGGGAGCTCCTACGAGCAGTACTTC.